This T cell receptor (beta chain) is drawn from a study of shared clonotypes between healthy human individuals. Study-level information: The study used three CD4 naive, three CD4 memory, two CD8 naive and one CD8 memory plate per donor. Overall study results and limits: The study found lower generation probabilities in non-shared clonotypes than in those shared by all four donors.

As regards this clone: As yet, its antigen is unknown.

Terminally differentiated effector memory CD45RA+ cells were excluded from the naive CD8 cells, which were CD45RO-negative and positively selected for CCR7. Participating donors were healthy, HIV-negative adults free of recent acute infections or vaccinations. TCRdb keeps only in-frame clones here, not all; method: immunoSEQ multiplex PCR. The sample lists nearly 2 million clones, about 94% seen once, with under 1.5% in the top ten. With 3 bases clipped from V and 1 base from J, the junction kept 6 bases outside the gene matches. This CDR3 has 17 residues. The germline V gene encodes CDR1 PRHDT and CDR2 FYEKMQ (reference sequence).

The chain recombines TRBV13 with TRBJ2-2, with 9 positions matching TRBD1. The receptor was derived from a man between 18 and 35 years old in good health. Input material: naive CD8+ T cells sorted from blood. The CDR3 DNA reads as TGTGCCAGCAGCTTGGGGGGACAGGGCTGGAACACCGGGGAGCTGTTTTTT. This translates into CASSLGGQGWNTGELFF. Complete variable domain (other parts from reference TRBV13 and TRBJ2-2): AAGVIQSPRHLIKEKRETATLKCYPIPRHDTVYWYQQGPGQDPQFLISFYEKMQSDKGSIPDRFSAQQFSDYHSELNMSSLELGDSALYFCASSLGGQGWNTGELFFGEGSRLTVL.